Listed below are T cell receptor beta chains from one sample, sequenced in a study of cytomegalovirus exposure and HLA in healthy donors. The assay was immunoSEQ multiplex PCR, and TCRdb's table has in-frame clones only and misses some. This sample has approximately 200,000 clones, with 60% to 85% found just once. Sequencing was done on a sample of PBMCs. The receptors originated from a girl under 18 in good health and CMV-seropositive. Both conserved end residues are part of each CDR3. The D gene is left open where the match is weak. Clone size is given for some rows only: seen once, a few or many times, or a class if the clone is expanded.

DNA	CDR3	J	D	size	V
TGTGCCACCAACGTAGCGGAGGGGTCCTACGAGCAGTACTTC	CATNVAEGSYEQYF	TRBJ2-7	NA	NA	TRBV10-3
TGTGCCAGCAGCGCTCATCGGGAGGAGGGGTCCTACGAGCAGTACTTC	CASSAHREEGSYEQYF	TRBJ2-7	TRBD2	NA	TRBV9
TGTGCCATCAGTGAGTCGGACAGGGGATATGGCTACACCTTC	CAISESDRGYGYTF	TRBJ1-2	TRBD1	NA	TRBV10-3
TGTGCCAGCAGTTTATCCGGACAGTACTATGGCTACACCTTC	CASSLSGQYYGYTF	TRBJ1-2	NA	few	TRBV27
TGTGCCAGCAGCAAGACAGGCCGTAATGAAAAACTGTTTTTT	CASSKTGRNEKLFF	TRBJ1-4	NA	NA	TRBV9
TGTGCCAGCAGCGAACACCCGGGGGGATACAATGAGCAGTTCTTC	CASSEHPGGYNEQFF	TRBJ2-1	TRBD2	NA	TRBV9
TGTGCCAGCAGCTTGGGGACAGGGGGCAATCAGCCCCAGCATTTT	CASSLGTGGNQPQHF	TRBJ1-5	TRBD1	NA	TRBV5-6
TGTGCCAGCAGCCCGGCAGGGGGCGTTTACAATGAGCAGTTCTTC	CASSPAGGVYNEQFF	TRBJ2-1	TRBD1	NA	TRBV5-4
TGTGCCAGCAGCTTAGGTAGCTCTGGGGCCAACGTCCTGACTTTC	CASSLGSSGANVLTF	TRBJ2-6	NA	NA	TRBV11-2
TGTGCCAGCAGCTCGGGACAGGGGCGAAAACTGTTTTTT	CASSSGQGRKLFF	TRBJ1-4	TRBD1	few	TRBV25-1
TGTGCCAGCAGTCTTGAGTTCCGGTGGAATTCACCCCTCCACTTT	CASSLEFRWNSPLHF	TRBJ1-6	NA	few	TRBV27
TGTGCCAGCAGCGTAGCGTCCGGTGCCGGGGGGACCATATATTTT	CASSVASGAGGTIYF	TRBJ1-3	NA	NA	TRBV9
TGTGCCAGCAGTTACTCTTTCAGTAATCAGCCCCAGCATTTT	CASSYSFSNQPQHF	TRBJ1-5	NA	NA	TRBV6-5
TGTGCCAGCAGCCAAGAGTCAGGGGTCACTGAAGCTTTCTTT	CASSQESGVTEAFF	TRBJ1-1	NA	once	TRBV14
TGTGCCAGCAGTTTATCGAGGGCCTACGAGCAGTACTTC	CASSLSRAYEQYF	TRBJ2-7	NA	NA	TRBV27
TGTGCCAGCAGCTTAGCTTACAGGGCTAGCACAGATACGCAGTATTTT	CASSLAYRASTDTQYF	TRBJ2-3	NA	NA	TRBV7-8
TGTGCCAGTAGACGGACAGGGGATTATGGCTACACCTTC	CASRRTGDYGYTF	TRBJ1-2	TRBD1	NA	TRBV19
TGTGCCAGCAGATATCAAGCGGGGTGGTCCTACAATGAGCAGTTCTTC	CASRYQAGWSYNEQFF	TRBJ2-1	TRBD2	NA	TRBV7-2